These 10 T cell receptor beta chains share one sample of origin, sequenced in a study of shared clonotypes between healthy human individuals. Clones were sequenced by immunoSEQ multiplex PCR, and TCRdb holds only the in-frame ones, with some missing. The data contain 2.3 million or so clones, 85% to 95% of them singletons. The sample was naive CD4+ T cells from PBMCs. Stated subset: CD45RA+ positively selected. Source of these receptors: a man aged 18-30 years in good health. Some clones in this sample may be carry-over from other donors' samples.

The chain joins TRBV18 to TRBJ2-2; TRBD2 matches 7 bases. The CDR3 loop spans 16 amino acids. The V and J ends lost 1 base and 3 bases, in that order; junction bases with no gene match: 5. Germline CDR1 is KGHSH and CDR2 is LQKENI. The CDR3 region is CASSPLAGADTGELFF. DNA for the CDR3: TGTGCCAGCTCACCACTTGCGGGAGCAGACACCGGGGAGCTGTTTTTT.

This clone was observed once. This chain connects TRBV6-5 to TRBJ2-5; possibly TRBD1 for D (5 bases). Germline CDR1 is MNHEY and CDR2 is SVGAGI. The V end lost 2 bases, the J end lost 5 bases, and 15 bases lay between the germline ends. The CDR3 sequence is 15 residues long. The CDR3: CASSYGFQAGETQYF. CDR3 in DNA: TGTGCCAGCAGTTACGGGTTCCAGGCAGGGGAGACCCAGTACTTC.

The V gene is TRBV25-1, the J gene TRBJ1-2, with D maybe TRBD1 (5 bases). The CDR3 totals 12 residues. The V end was cut by 4 bases, the J end by 9 bases, with 12 bases between. Germline CDR1 and CDR2: MGHDK and SYGVNS. Written as DNA, the CDR3 is TGTGCCAGCAGTGCGGGGACGTCTCGCTACACCTTC. Translation: CASSAGTSRYTF.

This clone was recorded once. Written as DNA, the CDR3 is TGTGCCAGCAGCGACGTGGAGGGGTTGACACCCGGGGAGCTGTTTTTT. Translation gives CASSDVEGLTPGELFF. This sequence joins TRBV5-4 and TRBJ2-2; a weak D match, TRBD2 (6 bases). Germline V gene sequence: CDR1 SGHNT, CDR2 YYREEE (reference sequence). Trimming shortened V by 4 bases and J by 6 bases, and 19 bases separated the two germline ends. This CDR3 is built from 16 residues.

V is TRBV6-5 and J is TRBJ1-5; D remains ambiguous. The CDR3 length is 15 residues. In germline, CDR1 is MNHEY, CDR2 SVGAGI. V lost 2 bases and J 11 bases, leaving 19 bases between the germline ends. The CDR3: CASSYDGSRGRSQHF. DNA for the CDR3: TGTGCCAGCAGTTACGACGGTTCCCGAGGAAGGTCCCAGCATTTT.

In nucleotides, the CDR3 is TGCGCCAGCAGCTCGAGCGTTCTAGCGGGGTACGAGCAGTACTTC. Amino acid sequence: CASSSSVLAGYEQYF. This chain connects TRBV5-1 to TRBJ2-7; 9 nucleotides line up with TRBD2. The germline CDR1 and CDR2 sequences are SGHRS and YFSETQ. Trimming cost V 3 bases and J 4 bases; bases outside gene matches: 8. There are 15 residues in the CDR3.

The chain joins TRBV30 to TRBJ1-1; a weak D match, TRBD1 (6 bases). Trimming left V 0 bases short and J 0 bases short, with 14 bases between. Germline values: CDR1 GTSNPN, CDR2 SVGIG (reference sequence). The CDR3 loop spans 16 amino acids. The chain's CDR3 is CAWSVRQARMNTEAFF. The CDR3 DNA reads TGTGCCTGGAGTGTACGACAGGCGCGCATGAACACTGAAGCTTTCTTT.

This chain uses TRBV5-1 with TRBJ2-1; maybe TRBD2 (6 bases). Per germline, CDR1 SGHRS and CDR2 YFSETQ. The germline V and J ends were trimmed by 2 bases and 10 bases, with 16 bases remaining between them. The CDR3 runs to 14 residues. CDR3: CASSFNSGGMEQFF. CDR3 sequence (DNA): TGCGCCAGCAGCTTTAATAGCGGAGGAATGGAGCAGTTCTTC.

The chain is built from TRBV11-2 and TRBJ2-1, with 9 bases aligning to TRBD2. CDR3 size: 19 residues. V trimming: 1 base; J trimming: 0 bases; junction bases outside the gene matches: 10. The germline gives CDR1 SGHAT, CDR2 FQNNGV. The DNA of the CDR3 is TGTGCCAGCAGCTTAGTTCCGGGGAGTAGCGGGAGCTCCTACAATGAGCAGTTCTTC. Translated: CASSLVPGSSGSSYNEQFF.

V and J are TRBV14 and TRBJ1-4; 8 bases align to TRBD1. The CDR3 extends over 15 amino acids. Germline loops: CDR1 SGHDN, CDR2 FVKESK. J gave up 7 bases and V 0 bases, and 4 bases lay outside the gene matches. CDR3 DNA sequence: TGTGCCAGCAGCCAAGACATAGGACAGGGTGAAAAACTGTTTTTT. This gives the protein CASSQDIGQGEKLFF.